This T cell receptor (beta chain) was retrieved from a study of Ad26.COV2.S vaccination and SARS-CoV-2 variants. A note on this clone: Its specificity is unknown.

CDR3 length: 15 residues. The V end lost 5 bases, the J end lost 3 bases, and 16 bases lay between the germline ends. Germline loops: CDR1 SGHVS, CDR2 FQNEAQ. Clones were read by immunoSEQ multiplex PCR, and TCRdb kept only the in-frame ones, dropping some. The data contain 350,000 to 500,000 clones, 90% of them singletons. Study-wide results and caveats: Spike-specific TCR breadth in vaccine recipients exceeded that seen in placebo recipients.

The treatment denotes: some 20 received Ad26.COV2.S at low or high dose, single or two shots; about five received placebo; per-sample allocation not given. The investigators took samples on day 63 after the first vaccine or placebo injection. The TCR sequence derives from a person between 18 and 65 years old who received the Ad26.COV2.S COVID-19 vaccine or a placebo. The sample here was peripheral blood, taken in a trial of Ad26.COV2.S vaccine versus placebo. J is TRBJ1-2 and V is TRBV7-8; perhaps TRBD1 as D (6 bases). The CDR3 is CASSSAGGPDYGYTF. In DNA form, the CDR3 reads TGTGCCAGCAGCAGTGCGGGGGGGCCGGACTATGGCTACACCTTC.